The clone carrying this T cell receptor (beta chain) was detected only a few times. Each CDR3 protein is one row after TCRdb ran MiXCR on the 5' RACE reads. Of a few hundred thousand distinct CDR3 sequences in the sample, approximately 17% were seen once. This sample was taken from a study of identical twins. This clonotype was obtained from a man aged 50 to 60 in good health. Sequenced sample: naive T cells sorted from blood.

CDR3 amino acids: CASSLAPGGLAGVNEQFF. The CDR3 nucleotides are TGTGCCAGCAGCTTAGCCCCCGGGGGACTAGCGGGAGTCAATGAGCAGTTCTTC. This sequence joins TRBV7-2 and TRBJ2-1, with TRBD2 matching over 14 bases. The germline CDR1 and CDR2 sequences are SGHTA and FQGNSA. CDR3 size: 18 residues. V gave up 0 bases and J gave up 6 bases; unmatched junction bases: 7. Full variable domain (remainder filled in from reference TRBV7-2 and TRBJ2-1): GAGVSQSPSNKVTEKGKDVELRCDPISGHTALYWYRQSLGQGLEFLIYFQGNSAPDKSGLPSDRFSAERTGGSVSTLTIQRTQQEDSAVYLCASSLAPGGLAGVNEQFFGPGTRLTVL.